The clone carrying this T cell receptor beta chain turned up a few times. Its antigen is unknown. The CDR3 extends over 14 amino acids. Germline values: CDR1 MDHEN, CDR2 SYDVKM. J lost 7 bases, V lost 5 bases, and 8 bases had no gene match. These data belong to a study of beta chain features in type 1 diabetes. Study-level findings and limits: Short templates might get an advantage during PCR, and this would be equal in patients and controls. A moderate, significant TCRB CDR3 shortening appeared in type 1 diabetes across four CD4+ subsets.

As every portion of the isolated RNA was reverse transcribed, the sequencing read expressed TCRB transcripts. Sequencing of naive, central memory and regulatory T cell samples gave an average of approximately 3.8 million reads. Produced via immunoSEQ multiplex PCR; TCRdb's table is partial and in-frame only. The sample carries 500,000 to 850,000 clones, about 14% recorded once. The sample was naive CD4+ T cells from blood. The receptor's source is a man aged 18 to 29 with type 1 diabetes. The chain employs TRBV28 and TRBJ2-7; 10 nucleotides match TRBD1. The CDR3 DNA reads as TGTGCCAGCAGTAGGACAGGGGGGCTTACGGAGCAGTACTTC. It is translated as CASSRTGGLTEQYF.